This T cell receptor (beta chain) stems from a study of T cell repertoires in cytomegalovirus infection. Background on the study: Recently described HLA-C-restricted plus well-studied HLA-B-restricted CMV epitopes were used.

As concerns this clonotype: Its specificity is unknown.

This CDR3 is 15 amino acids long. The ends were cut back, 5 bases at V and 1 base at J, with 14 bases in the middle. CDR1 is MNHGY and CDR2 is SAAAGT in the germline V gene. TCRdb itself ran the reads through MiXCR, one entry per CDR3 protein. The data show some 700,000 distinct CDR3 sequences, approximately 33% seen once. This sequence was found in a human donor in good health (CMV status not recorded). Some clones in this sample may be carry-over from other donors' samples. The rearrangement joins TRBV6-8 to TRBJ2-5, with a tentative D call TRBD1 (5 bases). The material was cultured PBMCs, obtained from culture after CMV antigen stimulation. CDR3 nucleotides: TGTGCCAGCAGTGCTACAGGACAAATCCAAGAGACCCAGTACTTC. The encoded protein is CASSATGQIQETQYF.